This T cell receptor beta chain was captured by sequencing in a study of blood T cell repertoires in COVID-19. Study-level background: T cells, B-cell-depleted T cells, or PBMCs provided the cDNA or gDNA that served as material.

Shortly before study entry, within 2 weeks, exposed participants had met a COVID-19 case. As originally analysed: Reference gene primer amplification yielded estimated nucleated cell counts. TCRdb's copy holds only in-frame clones and misses some; the assay was immunoSEQ multiplex PCR. That table furnishes V, J and clone size, whereas the DNA furnished D and trimming. The sample includes approximately 400,000 clones, 91% of them seen just once. Trimming shortened V by 1 base and J by 0 bases, and 9 bases separated the two germline ends. The CDR3 has 15 residues. Germline CDR1 MNHNS, CDR2 SASEGT. The V and J genes are TRBV6-1 and TRBJ1-2; D remains ambiguous. The receptor was isolated from a woman in her forties who had been exposed to COVID-19. The specimen was PBMCs or T cells enriched from blood (not recorded which). CDR3 loop: CASSEGVGANYGYTF. CDR3 sequence (DNA): TGTGCCAGCAGTGAAGGGGTGGGAGCTAACTATGGCTACACCTTC.